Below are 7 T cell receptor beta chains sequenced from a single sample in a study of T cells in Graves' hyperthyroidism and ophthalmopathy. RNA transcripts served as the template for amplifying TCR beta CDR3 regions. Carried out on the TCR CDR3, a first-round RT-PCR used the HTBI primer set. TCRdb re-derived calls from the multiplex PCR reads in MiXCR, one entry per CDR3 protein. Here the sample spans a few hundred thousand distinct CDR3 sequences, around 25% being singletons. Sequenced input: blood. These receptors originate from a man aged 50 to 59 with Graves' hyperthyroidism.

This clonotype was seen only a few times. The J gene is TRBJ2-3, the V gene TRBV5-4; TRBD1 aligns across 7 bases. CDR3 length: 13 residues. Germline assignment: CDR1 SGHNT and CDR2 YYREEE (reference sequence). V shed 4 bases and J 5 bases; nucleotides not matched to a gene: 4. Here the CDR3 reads CASSAQGLDTQYF. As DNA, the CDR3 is TGTGCCAGCAGCGCACAGGGGTTAGATACGCAGTATTTT. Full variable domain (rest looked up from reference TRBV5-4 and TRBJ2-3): ETGVTQSPTHLIKTRGQQVTLRCSSQSGHNTVSWYQQALGQGPQFIFQYYREEENGRGNFPPRFSGLQFPNYSSELNVNALELDDSALYLCASSAQGLDTQYFGPGTRLTVL.

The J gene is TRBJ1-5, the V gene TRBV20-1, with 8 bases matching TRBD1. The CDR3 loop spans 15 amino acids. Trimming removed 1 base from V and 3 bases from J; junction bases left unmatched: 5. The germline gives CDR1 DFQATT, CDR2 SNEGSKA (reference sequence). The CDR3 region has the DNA TGCAGTGCTAGAGCAGGACAGGGAAACAATCAGCCCCAGCATTTT. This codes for CSARAGQGNNQPQHF.

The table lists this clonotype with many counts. The CDR3 sequence is CASSFLPGTGSYNEQFF. CDR3 coding DNA: TGTGCCAGCAGCTTTCTCCCCGGGACAGGGTCCTACAATGAGCAGTTCTTC. This chain joins TRBV7-3 and TRBJ2-1, with 9 bases that match TRBD1. Germline CDR1 reads SGHTA; CDR2 reads FQGTGA. The CDR3 covers 17 residues. The J segment lost 1 base and the V segment lost 3 bases, leaving 7 bases of the junction unmatched.

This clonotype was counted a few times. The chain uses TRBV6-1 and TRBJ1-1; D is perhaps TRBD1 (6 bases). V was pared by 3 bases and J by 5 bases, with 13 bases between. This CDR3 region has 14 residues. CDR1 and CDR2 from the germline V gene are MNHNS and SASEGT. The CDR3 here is CASSERYRETEAFF. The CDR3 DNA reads TGTGCCAGCAGTGAGCGTTACAGGGAAACTGAAGCTTTCTTT.

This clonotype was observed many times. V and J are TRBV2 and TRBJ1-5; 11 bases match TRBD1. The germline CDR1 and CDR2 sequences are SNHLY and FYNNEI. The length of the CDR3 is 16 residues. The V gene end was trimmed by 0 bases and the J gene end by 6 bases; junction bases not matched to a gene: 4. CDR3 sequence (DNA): TGTGCCAGCAGTGAAGCGGGTGGGACAGGGGGTCAGCCCCAGCATTTT. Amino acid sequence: CASSEAGGTGGQPQHF.

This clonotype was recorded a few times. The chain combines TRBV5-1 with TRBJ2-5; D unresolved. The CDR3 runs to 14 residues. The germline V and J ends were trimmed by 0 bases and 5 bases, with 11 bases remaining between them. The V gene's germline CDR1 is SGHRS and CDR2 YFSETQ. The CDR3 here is CASSLESHGETQYF. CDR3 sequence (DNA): TGCGCCAGCAGCTTGGAAAGCCATGGGGAGACCCAGTACTTC.

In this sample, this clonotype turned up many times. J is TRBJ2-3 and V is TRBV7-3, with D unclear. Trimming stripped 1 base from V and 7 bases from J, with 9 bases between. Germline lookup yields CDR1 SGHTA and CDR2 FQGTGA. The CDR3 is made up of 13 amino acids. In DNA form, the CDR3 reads TGTGCCAGCAGCTTAAATAAGGCGTATACGCAGTATTTT. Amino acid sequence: CASSLNKAYTQYF.